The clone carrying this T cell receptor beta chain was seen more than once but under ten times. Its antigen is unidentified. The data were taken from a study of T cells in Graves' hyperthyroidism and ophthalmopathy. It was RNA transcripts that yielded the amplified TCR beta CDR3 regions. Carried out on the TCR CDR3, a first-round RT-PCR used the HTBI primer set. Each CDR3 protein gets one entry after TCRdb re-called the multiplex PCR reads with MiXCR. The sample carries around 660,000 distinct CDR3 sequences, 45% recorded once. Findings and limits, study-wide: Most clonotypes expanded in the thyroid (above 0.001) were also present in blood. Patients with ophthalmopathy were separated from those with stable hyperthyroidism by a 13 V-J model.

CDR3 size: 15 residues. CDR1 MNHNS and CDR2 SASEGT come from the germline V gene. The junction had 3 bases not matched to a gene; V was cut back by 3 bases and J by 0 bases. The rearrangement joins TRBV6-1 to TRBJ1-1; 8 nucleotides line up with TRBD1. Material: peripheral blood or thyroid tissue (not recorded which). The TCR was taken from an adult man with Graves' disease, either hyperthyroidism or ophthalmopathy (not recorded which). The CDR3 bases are TGTGCCAGCAGTGACAGGGGGCGGATGAACACTGAAGCTTTCTTT. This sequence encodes CASSDRGRMNTEAFF.